This is a list of T cell receptor beta chains from one sample in a study of T-cell memory formation after mild COVID-19. TCRdb ran MiXCR on the 5' RACE reads and lists one entry per CDR3 protein. Of about 150,000 distinct CDR3 sequences in the sample, under 15% were seen once. Sequenced: PBMCs or a T cell subset sorted from them (not recorded which). Source of these receptors: a man aged 18 to 29 who had mild COVID-19 (a few samples of this study predate the infection). Cell type and time point are not known. CDR3s include the opening cysteine and the closing phenylalanine or tryptophan. A D gene is named only where the DNA matches it firmly. Clone size appears in some rows only: once, few, many, or a class for an expanded clone.

size | D | J | V | DNA | CDR3
NA | NA | TRBJ1-5 | TRBV7-9 | TGTGCCAGCAGCCCTCAACAGGGCGGCAATCAGCCCCAGCATTTT | CASSPQQGGNQPQHF
few | NA | TRBJ2-3 | TRBV4-3 | TGCGCCAGCAGCCCCTGGGAGGGGGTCACAGATACGCAGTATTTT | CASSPWEGVTDTQYF
many | TRBD2 | TRBJ2-1 | TRBV12-3/TRBV12-4 | TGTGCCAACCCGGGACTAGCTTACAATGAGCAGTTCTTC | CANPGLAYNEQFF
NA | NA | TRBJ2-3 | TRBV24-1 | TGTGCCACCAGTGATGACAGGACAACAGATACGCAGTATTTT | CATSDDRTTDTQYF
many | NA | TRBJ1-2 | TRBV5-1 | TGCGCCAGCAGCGCGCAGGGCCGAGGAAACTATGGCTACACCTTC | CASSAQGRGNYGYTF
few | NA | TRBJ1-1 | TRBV6-2/TRBV6-3 | TGTGCCAGCAGTTACTGGAAAGATGAAGCTTTCTTT | CASSYWKDEAFF
NA | NA | TRBJ2-3 | TRBV14 | TGTGCCAGCAGCCACTACGGGGCAGATACGCAGTATTTT | CASSHYGADTQYF
few | TRBD1 | TRBJ1-4 | TRBV2 | TGTGCCAGCAGTGTTTCAAAGGGGGCGAATGAAAAACTGTTTTTT | CASSVSKGANEKLFF
NA | TRBD2 | TRBJ2-7 | TRBV7-2 | TGTGCCAGCAGCTCGGGGGGCGAGCAGTACTTC | CASSSGGEQYF
NA | NA | TRBJ2-4 | TRBV5-1 | TGCGCCAGCAGCCCTACAGGGAGTCACATTCAGTACTTC | CASSPTGSHIQYF
NA | NA | TRBJ2-2 | TRBV4-3 | TGCGCCAGCAGCCGGACCCCTGGGGCAGTCACCGGGGAGCTGTTTTTT | CASSRTPGAVTGELFF